Presented here are 22 T cell receptor beta chains from one specimen sequenced in a study of T cell changes during pregnancy in multiple sclerosis. The repertoire was sequenced with immunoSEQ multiplex PCR; TCRdb's copy has only in-frame clones and lacks some. The sample yields about 40,000 clones, almost 95% seen once. This specimen was CD4+ T cells from peripheral blood mononuclear cells, taken after pregnancy. Every receptor here comes from a female donor with multiple sclerosis, enrolled in a pregnancy study.

The chain has TRBV2 and TRBJ2-5; possible D gene TRBD2, 5 bases. V shed 6 bases and J shed 2 bases, with 13 bases lying between them. In germline, CDR1 is SNHLY, CDR2 FYNNEI. The CDR3 contains 14 residues. CDR3 sequence reads: CASRERRRQETQYF. Written as DNA, the CDR3 is TGTGCCAGCAGAGAGCGGAGAAGACAAGAGACCCAGTACTTC.

This chain joins TRBV6-1 and TRBJ1-2; D is unclear. Trimming took 8 bases from V and 9 from J, leaving 19 bases between them. The V gene's germline CDR1 is MNHNS and CDR2 SASEGT. The length of the CDR3 is 13 residues. The CDR3 coding sequence is TGTGCCAGCTGGGCACTTACCTCTGGTCGCTACACCTTC. It is translated as CASWALTSGRYTF.

This chain connects TRBV7-9 to TRBJ2-2, with 9 positions matching TRBD1. Germline trimming cut 8 bases from V and 4 bases from J; bases unmatched to any gene: 11. The CDR3 is 16 amino acids. From germline, CDR1 is SEHNR and CDR2 FQNEAQ (reference sequence). CDR3 sequence reads: CASELFRTGATGELFF. Here the CDR3 DNA reads TGTGCCAGCGAGCTGTTTCGGACAGGGGCCACCGGGGAGCTGTTTTTT. Full variable domain (remainder filled in from reference TRBV7-9 and TRBJ2-2): DTGVSQNPRHKITKRGQNVTFRCDPISEHNRLYWYRQTLGQGPEFLTYFQNEAQLEKSRLLSDRFSAERPKGSFSTLEIQRTEQGDSAMYLCASELFRTGATGELFFGEGSRLTVL.

Only one count was recorded for this clone. The chain couples TRBV30 to TRBJ2-1; 7 bases are a match to TRBD2. J was trimmed by 9 bases and V by 0 bases; bases with no gene match: 8. Germline lookup yields CDR1 GTSNPN and CDR2 SVGIG (reference sequence). This CDR3 region has 14 residues. This CDR3 is CAWSVLASKGEQFF. CDR3 in DNA: TGTGCCTGGAGTGTACTAGCGAGTAAGGGTGAGCAGTTCTTC.

The rearrangement joins TRBV10-3 to TRBJ1-5; D is undetermined. This CDR3 is built from 14 residues. Trimming cost V 2 bases and J 2 bases, with 7 bases left between them. Germline values: CDR1 ENHRY, CDR2 SYGVKD. The CDR3 spells CAISEAGGNQPQHF. The CDR3 coding sequence is TGTGCCATCAGTGAGGCCGGGGGCAATCAGCCCCAGCATTTT.

CDR3 in DNA: TGTGCCAGCAGCTTGGCGGGGGAGAACACCGGGGAGCTGTTTTTT. This encodes CASSLAGENTGELFF. The chain uses TRBV5-4 and TRBJ2-2, with D tentatively TRBD2 (6 bases). V was clipped by 0 bases and J by 1 base, with 7 bases between them. CDR1 and CDR2 from the germline V gene are SGHNT and YYREEE (reference sequence). The CDR3 runs 15 residues.

The genes are TRBV29-1 and TRBJ2-2; 8 bases match TRBD1. From germline, CDR1 is SQVTM and CDR2 ANQGSEA. This CDR3 is built from 12 residues. V lost 5 bases, J lost 6 bases, and 2 bases stayed unmatched. DNA for the CDR3: TGCAGCGTTACACAGGGGGCCGGGGAGCTGTTTTTT. As protein: CSVTQGAGELFF.

This chain joins TRBV19 and TRBJ2-5; D might be TRBD1 (6 bases). Germline lookup yields CDR1 LNHDA and CDR2 SQIVND (reference sequence). CDR3 length: 12 amino acids. Trimming stripped 5 bases from V and 5 bases from J, with 9 bases between. The CDR3 here is CASSPQGETQYF. The CDR3 DNA sequence: TGTGCCAGTAGTCCTCAGGGGGAGACCCAGTACTTC.

The gene calls are TRBV27 and TRBJ1-1, with unresolved D. Trimming cost V 3 bases and J 5 bases, with 13 bases left between them. Per germline, CDR1 MNHEY and CDR2 SMNVEV (reference sequence). The length of the CDR3 is 14 residues. CDR3 region: CASSLYHEGTEAFF. CDR3 DNA sequence: TGTGCCAGCAGTTTGTATCACGAGGGTACTGAAGCTTTCTTT.

This chain uses TRBV7-2 with TRBJ1-1; 7 bases match TRBD1. V shed 5 bases, J shed 2 bases, and the junction held 11 bases outside the gene matches. Germline-derived CDR1 and CDR2 are SGHTA and FQGNSA. The CDR3 loop spans 16 amino acids. CDR3 DNA: TGTGCCAGCAGCCTCCCGACAGGGCCAAAAAACACTGAAGCTTTCTTT. Amino acids: CASSLPTGPKNTEAFF.

The chain is built from TRBV21-1 and TRBJ2-2; the D segment call TRBD2 is taken from the table without a DNA check. TRBV21-1 is recorded as a pseudogene. This CDR3 has 15 amino acids. The CDR3 sequence is CASSIGGFNGGELFF. CDR3 bases: TGTGCCAGCAGCATTGGCGGGTTTAATGGCGGGGAGCTGTTTTTT.

Here the CDR3 reads CASSKGGAGADTQYF. DNA of the CDR3: TGTGCCAGCTCAAAAGGTGGGGCTGGCGCAGATACGCAGTATTTT. The rearrangement joins TRBV25-1 to TRBJ2-3; weak D call: TRBD1 (5 bases). V gave up 8 bases and J gave up 4 bases, with 19 bases separating them. The germline V gene encodes CDR1 MGHDK and CDR2 SYGVNS. This CDR3 contains 15 residues.

This clone was observed a single time. The chain recombines TRBV11-3 with TRBJ2-1, with a tentative D call TRBD2 (5 bases). The germline gives CDR1 SGHNT, CDR2 YENEEA. V was clipped by 1 base and J by 8 bases, with 18 bases between them. This CDR3 has 16 residues. CDR3 protein: CASSLGWKAEWDEQFF. The DNA for the CDR3 is TGTGCCAGCAGCTTAGGATGGAAAGCGGAGTGGGATGAGCAGTTCTTC.

CDR3 DNA sequence: TGTGCCAGTAGTATAGCACAGGGGATGAGCAATCAGCCCCAGCATTTT. Protein product: CASSIAQGMSNQPQHF. The V gene is TRBV19, the J gene TRBJ1-5, with TRBD1 matching 7 bases. V lost 1 base to trimming and J lost 1 base; unmatched junction nucleotides: 4. This CDR3 has 16 amino acids. Germline V gives CDR1 LNHDA, CDR2 SQIVND (reference sequence).

The chain recombines TRBV10-3 with TRBJ2-5; tentative D call: TRBD2 (6 bases). Germline-derived CDR1 and CDR2 are ENHRY and SYGVKD. Trimming cost V 8 bases and J 3 bases, with 10 bases left between them. The CDR3 sequence is 12 residues long. The CDR3 DNA sequence: TGTGCCATCGGCAGGGAGGAAGAGACCCAGTACTTC. Translating gives CAIGREEETQYF.

The rearrangement links TRBV5-1 to TRBJ1-5, with 8 bases aligning to TRBD1. CDR3 length: 17 amino acids. Germline V gene data show CDR1 as SGHRS and CDR2 as YFSETQ. The trim removed 1 base at V and 5 bases at J, leaving 11 bases unmatched. The CDR3 region has the DNA TGCGCCAGCAGCTTGCTTCCGGGGGGACAGGCCTATCAGCCCCAGCATTTT. Its translation is CASSLLPGGQAYQPQHF.

The rearrangement joins TRBV6-1 to TRBJ1-2, with 9 bases matching TRBD1. Trimming at V came to 5 bases and at J to 4 bases, leaving 5 bases not matched to a gene. The CDR3 extends over 14 amino acids. Per the germline V gene, CDR1 is MNHNS and CDR2 is SASEGT. In DNA, the CDR3 is TGTGCCAGCAGTTCCGGGACAGGGATCTATGGCTACACCTTC. It specifies CASSSGTGIYGYTF.

V and J are TRBV6-5 and TRBJ2-7; 8 bases fit TRBD1. The CDR3 contains 14 residues. Germline V gene data show CDR1 as MNHEY and CDR2 as SVGAGI. V gave up 10 bases and J gave up 0 bases; unmatched junction bases: 8. The CDR3 nucleotides are TGTGCCACCCGGACAGGGAGAAGCTCCTACGAGCAGTACTTC. Its translation is CATRTGRSSYEQYF.

In this sample, this clone turned up once. This chain joins TRBV18 and TRBJ2-5; D is perhaps TRBD1 (5 bases). Germline CDR1 and CDR2: KGHSH and LQKENI. Trimming took 2 bases from V and 3 from J, leaving 7 bases between them. The CDR3 length is 13 residues. CDR3 loop: CASSPLGEETQYF. CDR3 in DNA: TGTGCCAGCTCACCATTAGGGGAAGAGACCCAGTACTTC.

This chain joins TRBV2 and TRBJ2-7; D ambiguous. The CDR3 contains 11 residues. Trimming pared 6 bases from V and 6 bases from J, leaving 9 bases between. From germline, CDR1 is SNHLY and CDR2 FYNNEI. The CDR3 sequence is CASSYDFEQYF. The DNA of the CDR3 is TGTGCCAGCAGCTATGACTTCGAGCAGTACTTC.

The genes are TRBV10-1 and TRBJ2-3, with D tentatively TRBD2 (5 bases). In germline, CDR1 is WNHNN, CDR2 SYGVQD (reference sequence). CDR3 length: 14 amino acids. The germline V and J ends were trimmed by 6 bases and 6 bases, with 16 bases remaining between them. Written as DNA, the CDR3 is TGCGCCAGCAGCGGCACTATCCGAGGGGATACGCAGTATTTT. This encodes CASSGTIRGDTQYF.

The chain is built from TRBV11-2 and TRBJ1-4; TRBD1 matches 8 bases. The CDR3 runs to 15 residues. V dropped 5 bases and J dropped 7; count of bases not matched to a gene: 9. Germline V gene lookup returns CDR1 SGHAT and CDR2 FQNNGV. CDR3 region: CASSPRTGRGEKLFF. CDR3 DNA: TGTGCCAGCAGCCCCCGGACAGGGAGGGGTGAAAAACTGTTTTTT.